This TCR beta chain was profiled in a study of T cell responses to AZD1222 COVID-19 vaccine. Study-wide results and limits: Following two doses of AZD1222, Spike-specific TCR breadth and depth rose. In a largely white British group with more females than males, clonal diversity was possibly underestimated.

In regard to this clone: Its antigen is still unknown.

The assay was immunoSEQ multiplex PCR, and TCRdb's table has in-frame clones only and misses some. This table has some 160,000 clones, more than 70% appearing once. The germline CDR1 and CDR2 sequences are MNHNY and SVGAGI (reference sequence). V was cut by 6 bases and J by 6 bases, with 9 bases left in between. The length of the CDR3 is 12 residues. J is TRBJ2-1 and V is TRBV6-6, with no clear D. This material consisted of peripheral blood, taken on day 0 of AZD1222 vaccination. The clonotype was recovered from an adult in good health. In nucleotides, the CDR3 is TGTGCCAGCAGCCCAGCTGGCAATGAGCAGTTCTTC. The encoded protein is CASSPAGNEQFF.